The 9 T cell receptor beta chains below all came from one sample that was sequenced in a study of blood T cell repertoires in COVID-19. Sequenced by immunoSEQ multiplex PCR; TCRdb stores in-frame clones only, minus some. The sample shows 200,000 or so clones, 75% to 90% of them seen only once. Sequenced: peripheral blood. These receptors all come from a woman aged 40 to 49 with acute or convalescent COVID-19.

The rearrangement joins TRBV9 to TRBJ1-3, with unresolved D. Germline V CDR1 and CDR2: SGDLS, YYNGEE. V dropped 0 bases and J dropped 0 bases, with 16 bases sitting between them. The CDR3 runs 18 residues. The CDR3 bases are TGTGCCAGCAGCGTAGCGCTGGGAGGGCCATCCTCTGGAAACACCATATATTTT. It encodes CASSVALGGPSSGNTIYF.

This clone was seen more than once but under ten times. The chain's CDR3 is CASSLGEQGGPYNSPLHF. The DNA for the CDR3 is TGTGCCAGCAGCTTGGGCGAGCAGGGGGGACCCTATAATTCACCCCTCCACTTT. J is TRBJ1-6 and V is TRBV5-4; 7 bases align to TRBD1. CDR1 and CDR2 (germline): SGHNT, YYREEE (reference sequence). Trimming removed 0 bases from V and 2 bases from J; junction bases left unmatched: 8. The CDR3 has 18 residues.

The chain is built from TRBV4-1 and TRBJ1-1; D is unclear. This CDR3 comprises 14 residues. Germline assignment: CDR1 MGHRA and CDR2 YSYEKL. V dropped 1 base and J dropped 3 bases, with 9 bases sitting between them. The CDR3 here is CASSQVSGDTEAFF. The CDR3 bases are TGCGCCAGCAGCCAAGTTTCGGGAGACACTGAAGCTTTCTTT.

This sequence joins TRBV29-1 and TRBJ1-1, with 7 bases identical to TRBD1. CDR3 length equals 12 residues. V lost 4 bases and J lost 4; bases outside the gene matches: 3. Germline assignment: CDR1 SQVTM and CDR2 ANQGSEA. The chain's CDR3 is CSVAQGITEAFF. The DNA of the CDR3 is TGCAGCGTTGCACAGGGGATCACTGAAGCTTTCTTT.

This clone was counted between two and nine times. The chain couples TRBV6-4 to TRBJ1-2; TRBD1 matches 7 bases. In germline, CDR1 is MRHNA, CDR2 SNTAGT. This CDR3 spans 13 amino acids. V was clipped by 0 bases and J by 7 bases; unmatched bases: 2. CDR3 residues: CASSDSGTAGYTF. Written as DNA, the CDR3 is TGTGCCAGCAGTGACTCAGGGACAGCTGGCTACACCTTC.

This clone was recorded a few times. The CDR3 spells CASRATSGTDTQYF. For the CDR3, the DNA is TGTGCCAGCAGGGCGACTAGCGGGACAGATACGCAGTATTTT. The rearrangement uses TRBV28 and TRBJ2-3, with 10 bases lining up with TRBD2. V trimming: 6 bases; J trimming: 3 bases; junction bases outside the gene matches: 3. Germline CDR1 is MDHEN and CDR2 is SYDVKM. The CDR3 contains 14 residues.

The rearrangement joins TRBV7-9 to TRBJ2-3, with D hard to call. V lost 6 bases to trimming and J lost 6 bases, with 7 bases between them. The CDR3 sequence is 11 residues long. The germline CDR1 and CDR2 sequences are SEHNR and FQNEAQ (reference sequence). CDR3: CASRSDDTQYF. The CDR3 DNA reads TGTGCCAGCAGGAGCGACGATACGCAGTATTTT.

V usage is TRBV2 and J usage is TRBJ2-7, with 9 bases that match TRBD2. CDR3 size: 14 residues. V was pared by 8 bases and J by 3 bases, with 8 bases of the junction left unmatched. Germline V gives CDR1 SNHLY, CDR2 FYNNEI. The CDR3 bases are TGTGCCAGCTTACGGACTAGCGTAGGCTACGAGCAGTACTTC. Its translation is CASLRTSVGYEQYF.

The chain is built from TRBV14 and TRBJ2-5; 8 bases line up with TRBD1. This CDR3 has 16 amino acids. The ends lost 2 bases at V and 1 base at J; junction bases unmatched: 6. Germline-derived CDR1 and CDR2 are SGHDN and FVKESK. CDR3 nucleotides: TGTGCCAGCAGCCAACCTCGGACAGGGCTCCAAGAGACCCAGTACTTC. It translates to CASSQPRTGLQETQYF. The whole variable domain, remainder taken from reference TRBV14 and TRBJ2-5, is EAGVTQFPSHSVIEKGQTVTLRCDPISGHDNLYWYRRVMGKEIKFLLHFVKESKQDESGMPNNRFLAERTGGTYSTLKVQPAELEDSGVYFCASSQPRTGLQETQYFGPGTRLLVL.